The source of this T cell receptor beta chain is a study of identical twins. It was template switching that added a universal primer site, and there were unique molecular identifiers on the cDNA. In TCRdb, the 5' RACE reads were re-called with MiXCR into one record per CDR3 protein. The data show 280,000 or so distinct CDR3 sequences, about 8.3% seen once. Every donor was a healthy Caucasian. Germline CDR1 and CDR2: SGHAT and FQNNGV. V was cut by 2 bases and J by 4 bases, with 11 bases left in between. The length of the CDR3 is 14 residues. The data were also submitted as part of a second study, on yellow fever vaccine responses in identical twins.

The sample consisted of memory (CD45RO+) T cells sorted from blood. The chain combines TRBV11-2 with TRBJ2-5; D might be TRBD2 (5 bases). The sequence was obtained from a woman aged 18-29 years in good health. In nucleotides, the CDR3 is TGTGCCAGCAGCTTAACGAGGGTTGGAGAGACCCAGTACTTC. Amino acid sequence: CASSLTRVGETQYF.